This T cell receptor (beta chain) was sequenced for a study of identifying expanded T cells in peripheral blood. The germline CDR1 and CDR2 sequences are MDHEN and SYDVKM. The V segment lost 2 bases and the J segment 6 bases; nucleotides outside the gene matches: 6. This CDR3 has 14 residues. The sample holds one count of this clone. Sequenced by immunoSEQ multiplex PCR; TCRdb stores in-frame clones only, minus some. The sample yields around 70,000 clones, 90% seen once. The source is a person aged 18 to 75 in good health. Sample: blood. The V call is TRBV28, the J call TRBJ2-7, with 8 positions matching TRBD1. The CDR3 region has the DNA TGTGCCAGCAGTTTAGGTGGACAGGGCGGCGAGCAGTACTTC. Its protein product is CASSLGGQGGEQYF.